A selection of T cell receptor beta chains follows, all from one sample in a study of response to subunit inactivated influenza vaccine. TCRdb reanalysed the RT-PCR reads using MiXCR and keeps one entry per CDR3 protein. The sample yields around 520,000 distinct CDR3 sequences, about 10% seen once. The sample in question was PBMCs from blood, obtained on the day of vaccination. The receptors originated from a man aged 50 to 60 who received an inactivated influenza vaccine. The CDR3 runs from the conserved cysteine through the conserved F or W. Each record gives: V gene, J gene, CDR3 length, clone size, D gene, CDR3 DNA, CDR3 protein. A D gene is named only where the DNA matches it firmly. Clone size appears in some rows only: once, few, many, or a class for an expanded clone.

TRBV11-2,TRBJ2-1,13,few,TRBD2,TGTGCCAGCAGCCCGGGGACTAGCGGGAGTGGGTTCTTC,CASSPGTSGSGFF
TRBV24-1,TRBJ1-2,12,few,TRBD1,TGTGCCACCAGTGCGAGGGGGCACGGCTACACCTTC,CATSARGHGYTF
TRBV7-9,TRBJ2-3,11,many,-,TGTGCCAGCAGCTTGCGGAATACGCAGTATTTT,CASSLRNTQYF
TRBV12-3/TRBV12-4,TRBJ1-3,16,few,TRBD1,TGTGCCAGCAGTTTTCGTACAGGGGCCTCTGGAAACACCATATATTTT,CASSFRTGASGNTIYF
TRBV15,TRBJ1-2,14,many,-,TGTGCCACCAGCAGAGAGTTGTCAGGCTATGGCTACACCTTC,CATSRELSGYGYTF
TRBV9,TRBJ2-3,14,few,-,TGTGCCAGCAGCGTAGTAGGAGGCACAGATACGCAGTATTTT,CASSVVGGTDTQYF
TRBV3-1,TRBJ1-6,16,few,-,TGTGCCAGCAGCCACGCGGGTATTACCTATAATTCACCCCTCCACTTT,CASSHAGITYNSPLHF
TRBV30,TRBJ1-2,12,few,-,TGTGCCTGGAGTGTAGTGAACTATGGCTACACCTTC,CAWSVVNYGYTF
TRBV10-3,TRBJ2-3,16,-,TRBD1,TGTGCCATCAGTGAGTCGAAGGGGGCGGCCACAGATACGCAGTATTTT,CAISESKGAATDTQYF
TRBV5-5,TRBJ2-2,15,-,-,TGTGCCAGCAGCTTGTTTATACAGGGCCCCGGGGAGCTGTTTTTT,CASSLFIQGPGELFF
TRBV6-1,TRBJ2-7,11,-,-,TGTGCCAGCAGTGATTATAGGGAGCAGTACTTC,CASSDYREQYF
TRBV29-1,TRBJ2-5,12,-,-,TGCAGCGGAGGGCGAGAGAGAGAGACCCAGTACTTC,CSGGRERETQYF
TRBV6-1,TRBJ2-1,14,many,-,TGTGCCACAAGAGGAGGTTCCTCCTACAATGAGCAGTTCTTC,CATRGGSSYNEQFF
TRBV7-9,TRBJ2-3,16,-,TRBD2,TGTGCCAGCAGCTCCACGAGCGGGGGAGGCACAGATACGCAGTATTTT,CASSSTSGGGTDTQYF
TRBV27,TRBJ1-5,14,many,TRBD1,TGTGCCAGCCAGGACAGGGGATACAATCAGCCCCAGCATTTT,CASQDRGYNQPQHF
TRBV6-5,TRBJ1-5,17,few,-,TGTGCCAGCAGTTACGTGTCGTGGGGGGCGTGGGATCAGCCCCAGCATTTT,CASSYVSWGAWDQPQHF
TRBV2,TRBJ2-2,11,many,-,TGTGCCAGCAGGGAGTCAGGGGAGCTGTTTTTT,CASRESGELFF